Presented here are 4 T cell receptor beta chains from one specimen sequenced in a study of monozygotic twins with inflammatory bowel disease. No DNA is given; TCRdb re-called the 5' RACE reads and lists each CDR3 protein once. This sample contains roughly 170,000 distinct CDR3 sequences. Sequencing used blood. The source is a human donor with ulcerative colitis or Crohn's disease, or a healthy co-twin of an affected twin (not recorded which).

This chain connects TRBV5-1 to TRBJ2-7; TCRdb selects TRBD2, and the lack of DNA leaves this call unchecked. The CDR3 has 17 residues. Germline V gene lookup returns CDR1 SGHRS and CDR2 YFSETQ. The CDR3 sequence is CASSLERLAGVTYEQYF.

CDR3 sequence reads: CASSLDSGGVNSPLHF. This sequence joins TRBV5-1 and TRBJ1-6; TCRdb's assignment of TRBD1 cannot be checked, as there is no DNA. The CDR3 is 16 amino acids. CDR1 and CDR2 (germline): SGHRS, YFSETQ.

The chain uses TRBV6-5 and TRBJ2-7. CDR3 length: 14 amino acids. Germline V gene data show CDR1 as MNHEY and CDR2 as SVGAGI. CDR3: CASSYDASSYEQYF.

The chain combines TRBV14 with TRBJ2-4. The CDR3 has 15 residues. Germline loops: CDR1 SGHDN, CDR2 FVKESK. The CDR3 here is CASSPADAWLGMQYF.